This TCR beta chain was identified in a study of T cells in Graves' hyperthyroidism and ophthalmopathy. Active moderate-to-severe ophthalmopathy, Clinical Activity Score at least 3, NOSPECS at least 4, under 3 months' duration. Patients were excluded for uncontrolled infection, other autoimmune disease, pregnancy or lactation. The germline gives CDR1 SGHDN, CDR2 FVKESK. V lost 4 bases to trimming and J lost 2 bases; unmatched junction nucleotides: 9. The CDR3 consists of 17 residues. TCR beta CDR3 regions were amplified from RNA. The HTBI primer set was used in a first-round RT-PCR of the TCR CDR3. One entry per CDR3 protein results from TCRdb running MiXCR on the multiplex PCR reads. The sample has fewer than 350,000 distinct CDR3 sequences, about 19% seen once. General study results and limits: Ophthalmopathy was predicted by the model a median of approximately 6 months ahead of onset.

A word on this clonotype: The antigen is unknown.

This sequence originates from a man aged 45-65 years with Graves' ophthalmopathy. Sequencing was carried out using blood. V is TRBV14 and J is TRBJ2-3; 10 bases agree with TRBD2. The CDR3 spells CASSLTGLAEPTDTQYF. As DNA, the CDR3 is TGTGCCAGCAGCCTCACCGGACTAGCGGAACCCACAGATACGCAGTATTTT.